This TCR beta chain is drawn from a study of glioma-infiltrating T cells after dendritic cell vaccination. Study-level information: Autologous tumor lysate-pulsed dendritic cell vaccination was given between the early 2000s and the early 2010s. Dendritic cells derived from monocytes and pulsed with autologous tumor lysate formed the vaccine.

Germline CDR1 and CDR2: SGHNT and YENEEA. Germline trimming cut 2 bases from V and 6 bases from J; bases unmatched to any gene: 6. CDR3 length: 14 amino acids. The immunoSEQ assay amplified TCRB CDR3 from up to roughly 2 ug DNA. Primers: 60 V beta forward and 13 J beta reverse. The data were produced by immunoSEQ multiplex PCR, yet TCRdb's version contains in-frame clones alone and is incomplete. The table has around 87,000 clones, 80% to 85% seen once; the top ten hold around 7%. Specified time point: after dendritic cell vaccination, including at tumor progression/relapse. The chain employs TRBV11-3 and TRBJ2-7, with 8 bases identical to TRBD1. This clonotype was obtained from a human donor with glioblastoma. Source: blood, taken after dendritic cell vaccination. The CDR3 protein is CASSLQGASGEQYF. The CDR3 bases are TGTGCCAGCAGCTTACAGGGGGCGTCTGGCGAGCAGTACTTC.